This T cell receptor beta chain is from a study of cytomegalovirus exposure and HLA in healthy donors. Study details: HLA-typed donors contributed around 82 million unique TCRs, which were held in an early data release.

Points from the study as a whole: A later analysis showed HLA-associated TCR beta chains outstripping equally common others in clonal expansion. Apparent HLA restriction characterized most CMV-associated TCR beta chains in a later analysis.

Remarks on this clone: Its specificity is not known.

Germline trimming cut 6 bases from V and 8 bases from J; bases unmatched to any gene: 9. Germline V CDR1 and CDR2: KGHSH, LQKENI. CDR3 length: 15 residues. Both 60 Vbeta primers and 13 Jbeta primers went into the PCR. Study processing details: In a later analysis, the count reached some 75 million unique TCR beta chains, with 9 million to 11 million shared. The data were produced by immunoSEQ multiplex PCR, yet TCRdb's version contains in-frame clones alone and is incomplete. V, J and clone size were drawn from that table, and D and trimming were deduced from the DNA. The data contain 180,000 or so clones, approximately 85% of them singletons.

The specimen was PBMCs. This sequence originates from a man between 18 and 29 years old in good health and CMV-seropositive. The chain has TRBV18 and TRBJ1-6; 8 nucleotides match TRBD1. The CDR3 sequence: CASSTGQGVDSPLHF. In DNA, the CDR3 is TGTGCCAGCTCGACAGGACAGGGCGTCGATTCACCCCTCCACTTT.